This T cell receptor (beta chain) was sequenced during a study of cytomegalovirus exposure and HLA in healthy donors. Study-wide background: Among several hundred genotyped donors, 65% to 90% fell in the Caucasian-associated ancestry cluster. Findings and limits, study-wide: TCR association rates varied by HLA locus in a later analysis, with DRB1 highest and HLA-C lowest. Most TCR beta V segments were productive about 87% or about 30% of the time in an earlier analysis. Several V segments, TRBV6-2 and TRBV6-3 among them, could not be told apart and were dropped.

The CDR3 is made up of 16 amino acids. V was clipped by 3 bases and J by 6 bases; unmatched bases: 6. In germline, CDR1 is SEHNR, CDR2 FQNEAQ (reference sequence). In the case of this clone: Its antigen is still unknown.

13 Jbeta primers and 60 Vbeta primers were used for the PCR. Profiled with immunoSEQ multiplex PCR; TCRdb holds only in-frame clones, not every one. The repertoire consists of 98,000 or so clones, with 78% occurring once and the leading ten covering roughly 1.8%. Material: PBMCs. This clonotype was sampled from a woman in her forties in good health and CMV-seronegative. J is TRBJ1-6 and V is TRBV7-9, with 9 bases aligning to TRBD1. Written as DNA, the CDR3 is TGTGCCAGCAGCTTCCGGACAGGGGCCACTAATTCACCCCTCCACTTT. This sequence encodes CASSFRTGATNSPLHF.